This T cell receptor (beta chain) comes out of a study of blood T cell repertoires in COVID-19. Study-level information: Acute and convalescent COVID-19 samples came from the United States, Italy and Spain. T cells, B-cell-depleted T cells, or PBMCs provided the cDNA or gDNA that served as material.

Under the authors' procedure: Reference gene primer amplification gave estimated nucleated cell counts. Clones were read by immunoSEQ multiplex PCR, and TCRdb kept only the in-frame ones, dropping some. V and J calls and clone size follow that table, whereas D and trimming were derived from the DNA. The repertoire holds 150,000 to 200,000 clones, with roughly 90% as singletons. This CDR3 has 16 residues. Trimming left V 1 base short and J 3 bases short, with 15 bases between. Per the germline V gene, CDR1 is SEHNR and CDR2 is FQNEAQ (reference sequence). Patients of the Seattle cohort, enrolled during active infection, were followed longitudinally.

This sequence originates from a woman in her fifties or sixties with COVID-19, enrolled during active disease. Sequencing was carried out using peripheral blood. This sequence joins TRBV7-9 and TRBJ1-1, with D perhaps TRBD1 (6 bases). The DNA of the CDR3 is TGTGCCAGCAGCTTAGATTCGGCGGGGGCCGACACTGAAGCTTTCTTT. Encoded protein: CASSLDSAGADTEAFF.